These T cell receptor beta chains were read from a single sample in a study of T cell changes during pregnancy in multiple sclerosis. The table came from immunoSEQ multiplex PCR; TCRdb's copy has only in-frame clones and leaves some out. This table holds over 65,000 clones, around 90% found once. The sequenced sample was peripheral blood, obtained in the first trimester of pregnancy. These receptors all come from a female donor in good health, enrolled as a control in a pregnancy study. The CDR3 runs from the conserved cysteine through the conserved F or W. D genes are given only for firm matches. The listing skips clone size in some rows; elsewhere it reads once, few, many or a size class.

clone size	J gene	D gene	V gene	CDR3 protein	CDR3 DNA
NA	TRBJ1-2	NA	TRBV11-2	CASSPDSNYGYTF	TGTGCCAGCAGCCCGGACTCCAACTATGGCTACACCTTC
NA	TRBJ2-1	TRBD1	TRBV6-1	CASTGQGAREQFF	TGTGCCAGCACGGGACAGGGGGCGAGGGAGCAGTTCTTC
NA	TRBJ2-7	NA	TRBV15	CATSRGVAVSYEQYF	TGTGCCACCAGCAGAGGAGTAGCGGTGTCCTACGAGCAGTACTTC
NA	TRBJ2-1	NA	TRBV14	CASSQEIRAYNEQFF	TGTGCCAGCAGCCAAGAGATCAGGGCTTACAATGAGCAGTTCTTC
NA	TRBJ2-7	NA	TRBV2	CASRKDNRTPQYF	TGTGCCAGCAGGAAAGATAACAGAACCCCGCAGTACTTC
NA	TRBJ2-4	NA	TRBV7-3	CASSLSGPGGKNIQYF	TGTGCCAGCAGCCTTAGCGGTCCAGGGGGCAAAAACATTCAGTACTTC
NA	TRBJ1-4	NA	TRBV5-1	CASSLGALHANEKLFF	TGCGCCAGCAGCTTGGGGGCCCTGCACGCTAATGAAAAACTGTTTTTT
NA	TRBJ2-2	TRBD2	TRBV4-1	CASSQMLGEGTGELFF	TGCGCCAGCAGCCAAATGCTAGGGGAGGGTACCGGGGAGCTGTTTTTT
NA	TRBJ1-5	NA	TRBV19	CASSWGLGQPQHF	TGTGCCAGTAGTTGGGGGCTTGGTCAGCCCCAGCATTTT
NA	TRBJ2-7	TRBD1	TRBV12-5	CASGPGQGAQEQYF	TGTGCTAGTGGACCGGGACAGGGGGCTCAAGAGCAGTACTTC
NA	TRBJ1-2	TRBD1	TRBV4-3	CASSPDRASYGYTF	TGCGCCAGCAGCCCTGACAGGGCATCCTATGGCTACACCTTC
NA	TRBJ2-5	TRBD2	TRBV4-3	CASSHVGGGTGRVETQYF	TGCGCCAGCAGCCACGTGGGGGGGGGAACTGGGCGGGTAGAGACCCAGTACTTC
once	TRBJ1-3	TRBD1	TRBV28	CASRPQGASSGNTIYF	TGTGCCAGCAGGCCACAGGGGGCGAGCTCTGGAAACACCATATATTTT
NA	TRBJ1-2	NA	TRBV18	CASSSQGPINYGYTF	TGTGCCAGCTCGTCGCAGGGTCCCATCAACTATGGCTACACCTTC
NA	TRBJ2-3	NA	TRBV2	CASSDYFADTQYF	TGTGCCAGCAGTGATTATTTCGCAGATACGCAGTATTTT
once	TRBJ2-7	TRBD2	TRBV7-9	CASSPSTSSGAYEQYF	TGTGCCAGCAGCCCTTCGACCTCTAGCGGGGCTTACGAGCAGTACTTC
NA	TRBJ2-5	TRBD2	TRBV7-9	CASSLSLAGGYQETQYF	TGTGCCAGCAGCTTGTCACTAGCGGGGGGATACCAAGAGACCCAGTACTTC
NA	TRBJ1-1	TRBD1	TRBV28	CASSPSTRDRGLSSRNTEAFF	TGTGCCAGCAGTCCTTCGACTAGGGACAGGGGGCTAAGTTCCCGGAACACTGAAGCTTTCTTT
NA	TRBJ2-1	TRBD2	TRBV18	CASSPPGTTSYNEQFF	TGTGCCAGCTCACCTCCGGGGACTACCTCTTACAATGAGCAGTTCTTC
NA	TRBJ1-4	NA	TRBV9	CASSPSYSATNEKLFF	TGTGCCAGCAGCCCATCCTATAGTGCAACTAATGAAAAACTGTTTTTT
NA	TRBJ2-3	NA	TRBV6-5	CASSYAGYSATDTQYF	TGTGCCAGCAGTTACGCAGGGTATTCCGCCACAGATACGCAGTATTTT
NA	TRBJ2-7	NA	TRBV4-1	CASSQQSTGTYEQYF	TGCGCCAGCAGCCAACAGAGTACAGGCACCTACGAGCAGTACTTC
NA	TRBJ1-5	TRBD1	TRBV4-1	CASSHTPGQGFQPQHF	TGCGCCAGCAGCCATACACCGGGACAGGGATTTCAGCCCCAGCATTTT
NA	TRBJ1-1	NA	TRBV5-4	CASRDRGGEAFF	TGTGCCAGCAGAGACAGAGGTGGAGAAGCTTTCTTT
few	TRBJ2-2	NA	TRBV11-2	CASSRRGNTGELFF	TGTGCCAGCAGCCGTCGGGGGAACACCGGGGAGCTGTTTTTT
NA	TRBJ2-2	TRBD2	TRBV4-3	CASSQGLAGAGELFF	TGCGCCAGCAGCCAAGGACTAGCGGGGGCCGGGGAGCTGTTTTTT